This passage covers 29 T cell receptor beta chains from one sample sequenced in a study of molecular identifiers for immune sequencing clone quantification. TCRdb reanalysed the PCR reads using MiXCR and keeps one entry per CDR3 protein. The table shows about 320,000 distinct CDR3 sequences, with over 20% occurring only once. The source material was naive CD8+ T cells from blood, with Jurkat cell RNA spiked in. Subset here: FACS-sorted CD8+CD4-CCR7+CD45RA+ naive T cells. The receptor set was obtained from a human donor in good health. Some libraries in this study had Jurkat cell RNA spiked in.

The table lists this clonotype with a few counts. The chain joins TRBV6-2 or TRBV6-3 to TRBJ2-7; D is undetermined. Looked up from germline, CDR1 is MNHEY and CDR2 is SVGEGT. With 8 bases removed from V and 2 bases from J, the gap between germline ends came to 7 bases. The CDR3 runs 11 residues. The CDR3 region has the DNA TGTGCCAGCGGCACCACCTACGAGCAGTACTTC. This gives the protein CASGTTYEQYF.

This clonotype was seen more than once but under ten times. This chain links TRBV2 with TRBJ1-3; 10 nucleotides agree with TRBD1. The germline V gene has CDR1 SNHLY and CDR2 FYNNEI. CDR3 length equals 17 residues. Trimming at V came to 1 base and at J to 10 bases, leaving 13 bases not matched to a gene. In DNA form, the CDR3 reads TGTGCCAGCAGTGAAGGGGAAGCGAGACAGGGGGCAGAAACCATATATTTT. This sequence encodes CASSEGEARQGAETIYF.

This clonotype has a count of ten or more. The chain joins TRBV12-3 or TRBV12-4 to TRBJ1-1, with D unresolved. Trimming cost V 7 bases and J 8 bases, with 20 bases left between them. CDR3 size: 14 residues. The CDR3 reads CASKPRVLPGEAFF. DNA for the CDR3: TGTGCCAGCAAACCTAGGGTGCTGCCAGGCGAAGCTTTCTTT.

This clonotype turned up a few times. The rearrangement uses TRBV11-2 and TRBJ2-7; D not certain. This CDR3 has 14 residues. The ends were cut back, 4 bases at V and 4 bases at J, with 14 bases in the middle. The V gene's germline CDR1 is SGHAT and CDR2 FQNNGV. This CDR3 reads CASSSPPAVYEQYF. DNA for the CDR3: TGTGCCAGCAGCTCCCCCCCCGCGGTTTACGAGCAGTACTTC. The variable domain in full, with the rest retrieved from reference TRBV11-2 and TRBJ2-7, is EAGVAQSPRYKIIEKRQSVAFWCNPISGHATLYWYQQILGQGPKLLIQFQNNGVVDDSQLPKDRFSAERLKGVDSTLKIQPAKLEDSAVYLCASSSPPAVYEQYFGPGTRLTVT.

In this sample, this clonotype turned up a few times. The chain carries TRBV4-3 and TRBJ2-7, with 7 bases aligning to TRBD1. CDR1 and CDR2 (germline): LGHNA, YSLEER. The CDR3 covers 17 residues. The V segment lost 0 bases and the J segment 5 bases; nucleotides outside the gene matches: 13. The CDR3 bases are TGCGCCAGCAGCCAAGATCAAGGGGGCGCTACGGCGAACGAGCAGTACTTC. Its translation is CASSQDQGGATANEQYF.

Ten or more counts support this clonotype. The chain is built from TRBV2 and TRBJ1-1; 7 bases are shared with TRBD1. J was trimmed by 2 bases and V by 8 bases; bases with no gene match: 14. Germline V gene sequence: CDR1 SNHLY, CDR2 FYNNEI. This CDR3 is built from 16 residues. The CDR3, as DNA: TGTGCCAGCTCCAAGACAGGGCACCGTTTCAACACTGAAGCTTTCTTT. It is translated as CASSKTGHRFNTEAFF.

Remarks on this clonotype: This may be a read error: a much more frequent sequence differs by one nucleotide. The gene calls are TRBV5-1 and TRBJ2-7; D could derive from TRBD1 or TRBD2 (5 bases each). Germline lookup yields CDR1 SGHRS and CDR2 YFSETQ. The CDR3 contains 13 residues. V was pared by 4 bases and J by 6 bases, with 14 bases between. Here the CDR3 reads CASSQGRLAEQYF. DNA of the CDR3: TGCGCCAGCAGCCAGGGACGCCTCGCCGAGCAGTACTTC.

Note on this clonotype: This may stem from a read error, because a much larger clone lies one nucleotide away. The chain has TRBV20-1 and TRBJ2-7; 7 positions agree with TRBD2. The CDR3 has 16 amino acids. V lost 2 bases, J lost 3 bases, and 13 bases stayed unmatched. Looked up from germline, CDR1 is DFQATT and CDR2 is SNEGSKA (reference sequence). CDR3 protein: CSARNLAETAGYEQYF. Here the CDR3 DNA reads TGCAGTGCTAGAAACCTAGCGGAGACCGCCGGCTACGAGCAGTACTTC.

Points on this clonotype: This could be a read error, since a much larger clone is one nucleotide away. This chain joins TRBV7-9 and TRBJ1-2; maybe TRBD1 (6 bases). Germline CDR1 SEHNR, CDR2 FQNEAQ (reference sequence). This CDR3 is 14 amino acids long. The CDR3 sequence: CAGSLAGDGDGYTF. CDR3 in DNA: TGTGCCGGCAGCTTAGCAGGGGACGGGGATGGCTACACCTTC.

Turning to this clonotype: No conserved phenylalanine or tryptophan is present at the end of the CDR3, so a read error is the likely explanation. The DNA is left out, because the CDR3 cannot be placed on it with certainty; the CDR3 is given as TCRdb lists it. The V and J genes are TRBV7-2 and TRBJ1-4; TRBD1 is the table's D call, not checked against the DNA. The CDR3 comprises 19 residues, both ends counted. CDR1 and CDR2 from the germline V gene are SGHTA and FQGNSA. CDR3 sequence: CASSYGQEDLKNVFPPEVL.

This chain joins TRBV27 and TRBJ1-1; D gene unclear. The CDR3 has 15 amino acids. The germline CDR1 and CDR2 sequences are MNHEY and SMNVEV (reference sequence). Trimming took off 4 bases at V and 0 bases at J, with 12 bases between the two ends. The CDR3 coding sequence is TGTGCCAGCAGTTCCTCCCTTAGATTGAACACTGAAGCTTTCTTT. Its translation: CASSSSLRLNTEAFF.

Remarks on this clonotype: One junction end does not reproduce the germline sequence, and a read error may be involved. The gene calls are TRBV19 and TRBJ1-2, with D tentatively TRBD1 (5 bases). The CDR3 has 15 residues. CDR1 is LNHDA, CDR2 SQIVND, per germline (reference sequence). The CDR3: CASSIVGDSSYVYTF. CDR3 nucleotide sequence: TGTGCCAGTAGTATAGTTGGAGACAGTTCCTATGTCTACACCTTC.

This clonotype has ten or more counts. The V call is TRBV28, the J call TRBJ2-7; D is undetermined. Germline V gene lookup returns CDR1 MDHEN and CDR2 SYDVKM. V lost 6 bases, J lost 0 bases, and 15 bases lay in between. The CDR3 contains 15 residues. The CDR3 reads CASSSEPGLSYEQYF. For the CDR3, the DNA is TGTGCCAGCAGCAGCGAGCCGGGCCTCTCCTACGAGCAGTACTTC.

This clonotype was picked up a small number of times. This chain connects TRBV12-3 or TRBV12-4 to TRBJ1-5, with D possibly being TRBD1 (6 bases). This CDR3 has 17 residues. Deletions cut 2 bases from V and 5 bases from J, with 19 bases between. Written as DNA, the CDR3 is TGTGCCAGCAGTTTACACCGCATAGGGGGGCCGGATCAGCCCCAGCATTTT. Protein sequence: CASSLHRIGGPDQPQHF.

This clonotype was observed many times. The genes are TRBV7-8 and TRBJ1-2; 8 bases are a match to TRBD1. CDR3 length: 15 residues. Germline CDR1 and CDR2: SGHVS and FQNEAQ. The J segment lost 9 bases and the V segment lost 3 bases, leaving 12 bases of the junction unmatched. Written as DNA, the CDR3 is TGTGCCAGCAGCTTCCCGGGACAGGCCATAGATCGCTACACCTTC. Translating it yields CASSFPGQAIDRYTF.

This clonotype was picked up many times. The rearrangement joins TRBV7-8 to TRBJ2-7, with D perhaps matching TRBD2 (5 bases). The V end lost 0 bases, the J end lost 3 bases, and 6 bases lay between the germline ends. The CDR3 spans 13 residues. Germline-derived CDR1 and CDR2 are SGHVS and FQNEAQ. The CDR3 DNA is TGTGCCAGCAGCTTAGCCGACTACTACGAGCAGTACTTC. Translation: CASSLADYYEQYF.

This clonotype was counted many times. The chain carries TRBV29-1 and TRBJ1-1, with 10 bases lining up with TRBD1. V lost 6 bases and J lost 6; bases outside the gene matches: 7. CDR1 is SQVTM and CDR2 is ANQGSEA in the germline V gene. The CDR3 is 13 residues long. The CDR3 loop reads CSVGTGERAEAFF. The CDR3 DNA reads as TGCAGCGTCGGGACAGGGGAACGTGCTGAAGCTTTCTTT.

A remark on this clonotype: Given a much more abundant clone one base away, this may be a read error. This chain joins TRBV19 and TRBJ2-2; D gene unclear. The V gene's germline CDR1 is LNHDA and CDR2 SQIVND (reference sequence). V shed 4 bases and J shed 6 bases, with 18 bases lying between them. This CDR3 has 16 residues. The CDR3 loop reads CASSKPKVTVAGELFF. The CDR3 DNA reads TGTGCCAGTAGTAAGCCCAAGGTGACGGTGGCCGGGGAGCTGTTTTTT.

This clonotype was detected many times. The V call is TRBV7-9, the J call TRBJ1-1; D unresolved. Germline CDR1 SEHNR, CDR2 FQNEAQ (reference sequence). The germline V and J ends were trimmed by 0 bases and 5 bases, with 13 bases remaining between them. This CDR3 is 15 amino acids long. In DNA, the CDR3 is TGTGCCAGCAGCTTAGCGTTCGGAGGGAGGACTGAAGCTTTCTTT. It codes for CASSLAFGGRTEAFF.

Many counts were recorded for this clonotype. This chain's CDR3 is CASSQQQGSNQPQHF. DNA of the CDR3: TGTGCCAGCAGCCAACAACAGGGGAGCAATCAGCCCCAGCATTTT. This chain joins TRBV28 and TRBJ1-5; 7 positions match TRBD1. Unmatched junction bases numbered 6, after V lost 6 bases and J lost 1 base. This CDR3 has 15 residues. Germline V gene data show CDR1 as MDHEN and CDR2 as SYDVKM.

Of note for this clonotype: Just one base apart from a much larger clone, this may be a read error. The J gene is TRBJ1-1, the V gene TRBV19; tentative D call: TRBD1 (5 bases). CDR1 and CDR2 (germline): LNHDA, SQIVND (reference sequence). The CDR3 sequence is 12 residues long. CDR3 in amino acids: CASSIGDREALF. The CDR3 DNA is TGTGCCAGTAGTATTGGGGACCGTGAAGCTCTCTTT. Using reference TRBV19 and TRBJ1-1 for the parts outside the CDR3, the full variable domain is DGGITQSPKYLFRKEGQNVTLSCEQNLNHDAMYWYRQDPGQGLRLIYYSQIVNDFQKGDIAEGYSVSREKKESFPLTVTSAQKNPTAFYLCASSIGDREALFGQGTRLTVV.

The rearrangement uses TRBV4-3 and TRBJ1-6; possible D gene TRBD1, 5 bases. Germline V CDR1 and CDR2: LGHNA, YSLEER. The V gene lost 1 base and the J gene lost 7 bases, with 11 bases spanning the gap. The CDR3 runs to 15 residues. The CDR3 spells CASSQAGTANSPLHF. The DNA of the CDR3 is TGCGCCAGCAGCCAAGCCGGGACGGCAAATTCACCCCTCCACTTT.

The J gene is TRBJ2-4, the V gene TRBV3-1; no reliable D call. Trimming cost V 2 bases and J 1 base, with 12 bases left between them. Germline CDR1 LGHDT, CDR2 YNNKEL (reference sequence). CDR3 size: 16 residues. CDR3 sequence (DNA): TGTGCCAGCAGCCAATTGGACGAAGTTGCCAAAAACATTCAGTACTTC. The encoded protein is CASSQLDEVAKNIQYF.

This clonotype was counted a few times. V is TRBV10-3 and J is TRBJ1-2; 7 bases match TRBD1. The CDR3 runs 14 residues. The V gene end was trimmed by 6 bases and the J gene end by 4 bases; junction bases not matched to a gene: 8. From germline, CDR1 is ENHRY and CDR2 SYGVKD. The CDR3 sequence: CAIRAGTDPYGYTF. CDR3 in DNA: TGTGCCATCAGAGCCGGGACAGACCCCTATGGCTACACCTTC.

A word on this clonotype: The junction departs from the called germline gene at one end, perhaps through a read error. This chain links TRBV7-9 with TRBJ2-1; the D gene is possibly TRBD2 (6 bases). Germline V gene lookup returns CDR1 SEHNR and CDR2 FQNEAQ (reference sequence). The CDR3 loop spans 18 amino acids. The CDR3 region has the DNA TGTGCCAGCAGCTTAGAGGGTGGTCTAGCGATCGGTCTCAATGAGCAGTCCTTC. The encoded protein is CASSLEGGLAIGLNEQSF.

On this clonotype itself: No conserved phenylalanine or tryptophan is present at the end of the CDR3, so a read error is the likely explanation. The limits of the CDR3 on the DNA are not certain, so only TCRdb's listed CDR3 is given. The genes are TRBV21-1 and TRBJ2-4; whether TRBD1, the table's D call, matches the DNA was not checked. TRBV21-1 constitutes a pseudogene. The CDR3 is 9 residues long, ends included. This chain's CDR3 is CASSLTGGG.

The sample holds many counts of this clonotype. The chain recombines TRBV20-1 with TRBJ2-4; a possible D gene is TRBD2 (5 bases). Germline lookup yields CDR1 DFQATT and CDR2 SNEGSKA (reference sequence). The length of the CDR3 is 13 residues. V was pared by 6 bases and J by 2 bases, with 11 bases between. The CDR3, as DNA: TGCAGTGCGTTAATAGCGACCAAAAACATTCAGTACTTC. Translated, it gives CSALIATKNIQYF.

This clonotype has a count of ten or more. The chain uses TRBV28 and TRBJ1-1; possibly TRBD1 for D (5 bases). The V end lost 4 bases, the J end lost 4 bases, and 13 bases lay between the germline ends. The CDR3 has 14 residues. Germline V lookup: CDR1 MDHEN, CDR2 SYDVKM. Here the CDR3 reads CASSWGGEGTEAFF. The CDR3 DNA follows: TGTGCCAGCAGTTGGGGAGGGGAAGGCACTGAAGCTTTCTTT.

This clonotype was found a few times. V usage is TRBV6-2 or TRBV6-3 and J usage is TRBJ1-5, with TRBD1 identical over 7 bases. The germline V gene has CDR1 MNHEY and CDR2 SVGEGT. Trimming took 6 bases from V and 3 from J; bases not matched to a gene: 11. This CDR3 has 16 residues. The CDR3 region is CASSSDRDATNQPQHF. DNA for the CDR3: TGTGCCAGCAGCTCAGACAGGGACGCCACCAATCAGCCCCAGCATTTT.